This T cell receptor beta chain appears in the sequencing data of a study of T cell clonality in common variable immunodeficiency. The CDR3 is 15 amino acids. Per germline, CDR1 MRHNA and CDR2 SNTAGT. V was clipped by 3 bases and J by 6 bases; unmatched bases: 2. The table lists this clone with a few counts. What it binds is not known. The DNA ends 3 residues before the CDR3 does, and the rest of the CDR3 is filled in from the germline J gene. Most patients and controls had Caucasian heritage. Study results and limitations: CVID subjects had higher TCRbeta clonality than healthy controls, most marked in about a third.

Data came from immunoSEQ multiplex PCR; TCRdb stores just in-frame clones and leaves some out. This repertoire holds approximately 60,000 clones, and none appear only once. The source is a person aged 18 to 70 in good health. Sequencing was performed on peripheral blood mononuclear cells. This rearrangement joins TRBV6-4 to TRBJ2-1, with TRBD2 matching over 13 bases. The CDR3 loop reads CASSDRTSGSNEQFF. The CDR3 bases that were read are TGTGCCAGCAGTGATCGGACTAGCGGGAGCAATGAG.